Following are 32 T cell receptor beta chains from one sample sequenced in a study of T cells in Graves' hyperthyroidism and ophthalmopathy. The CDR3 regions of TCR beta were amplified from RNA transcripts. A first-round RT-PCR of the TCR CDR3 used the HTBI primer set. TCRdb reprocessed the multiplex PCR reads via MiXCR and lists one record per CDR3 protein. The sample shows hundreds of thousands of distinct CDR3 sequences, 15% to 20% of them seen only once. Sequencing was carried out using blood. These TCRs come from a man aged 40-49 years with Graves' ophthalmopathy.

Many counts were recorded for this clonotype. This rearrangement joins TRBV28 to TRBJ1-1; 7 bases are shared with TRBD1. J lost 1 base, V lost 3 bases, and 2 bases had no gene match. This CDR3 spans 14 amino acids. Germline values: CDR1 MDHEN, CDR2 SYDVKM. CDR3 region: CASSLGQKNTEAFF. The CDR3 DNA is TGTGCCAGCAGTTTGGGACAGAAGAACACTGAAGCTTTCTTT.

This clonotype was counted at least ten times. The chain is built from TRBV28 and TRBJ1-5, with no clear D. The CDR3 extends over 12 amino acids. With 7 bases removed from V and 4 bases from J, the gap between germline ends came to 8 bases. Germline CDR1 is MDHEN and CDR2 is SYDVKM. The CDR3: CASTPTNQPQHF. The CDR3 DNA sequence: TGTGCCAGCACCCCAACGAATCAGCCCCAGCATTTT.

This clonotype has at least ten counts. The J gene is TRBJ2-3, the V gene TRBV6-2 or TRBV6-3, with TRBD2 identical over 9 bases. Trimming took 0 bases from V and 9 from J; bases not matched to a gene: 7. CDR3 length equals 15 residues. CDR1 MNHEY and CDR2 SVGEGT come from the germline V gene. CDR3 residues: CASSYSRSSGATQYF. In nucleotides, the CDR3 is TGTGCCAGCAGTTACTCGAGGTCTAGCGGGGCGACGCAGTATTTT.

V gene TRBV30 combines with J gene TRBJ1-3; D is perhaps TRBD1 (5 bases). The length of the CDR3 is 16 residues. Germline V gives CDR1 GTSNPN, CDR2 SVGIG (reference sequence). CDR3 protein: CVSTAGPPRAGNTIYF. Here the CDR3 DNA reads TGTGTCTCAACGGCGGGGCCCCCAAGAGCGGGAAACACCATATATTTT. The variable domain in full, with the rest retrieved from reference TRBV30 and TRBJ1-3, is SQTIHQWPATLVQPVGSPLSLECTVEGTSNPNLYWYRQAAGRGLQLLFYSVGIGQISSEVPQNLSASRPQDRQFILSSKKLLLSDSGFYLCVSTAGPPRAGNTIYFGEGSWLTVV.

This sequence joins TRBV5-4 and TRBJ1-2; weak D call: TRBD1 (6 bases). From germline, CDR1 is SGHNT and CDR2 YYREEE (reference sequence). V was clipped by 0 bases and J by 8 bases, with 20 bases between them. The CDR3 is made up of 16 amino acids. The DNA of the CDR3 is TGTGCCAGCAGCTTGGGAGGGACAACTTTAACCCCCGGCTACACCTTC. This codes for CASSLGGTTLTPGYTF.

The chain couples TRBV9 to TRBJ1-2; maybe TRBD1 (5 bases). Germline loops: CDR1 SGDLS, CDR2 YYNGEE. Between the trimmed V and J ends, which lost 3 bases and 6 bases, there was a span of 9 bases. The CDR3 contains 12 residues. The CDR3 is CASSETVNGYTF. CDR3 DNA sequence: TGTGCCAGCAGCGAGACAGTTAATGGCTACACCTTC.

This clonotype has just a few counts. The J gene is TRBJ2-1, the V gene TRBV20-1, with a tentative D call TRBD2 (7 bases). CDR1 is DFQATT and CDR2 is SNEGSKA in the germline V gene (reference sequence). The CDR3 extends over 13 amino acids. V lost 5 bases to trimming and J lost 5 bases, with 13 bases between them. The CDR3 sequence is CSAGGGGDNEQFF. The CDR3 bases are TGCAGTGCTGGAGGGGGGGGGGACAATGAGCAGTTCTTC.

This chain joins TRBV11-2 and TRBJ2-1; 16 bases are shared with TRBD2. Trimming took 8 bases from V and 10 from J; bases not matched to a gene: 20. The CDR3 is 19 residues long. In germline, CDR1 is SGHAT, CDR2 FQNNGV. The CDR3 DNA is TGTGCCAGCGGATACCCCCCTACCGGGACTAGCGGGAGGGTCCCGGAGCAGTTCTTC. This encodes CASGYPPTGTSGRVPEQFF.

This clonotype came up many times. The chain joins TRBV18 to TRBJ2-7, with 7 positions matching TRBD1. V shed 1 base, J shed 0 bases, and the junction held 6 bases outside the gene matches. Germline V gene sequence: CDR1 KGHSH, CDR2 LQKENI. CDR3 length: 16 residues. DNA for the CDR3: TGTGCCAGCTCACCACTTGGACAGGCAAGCTCCTACGAGCAGTACTTC. It is translated as CASSPLGQASSYEQYF. Looking up the rest from reference TRBV18 and TRBJ2-7 gives the full variable domain: NAGVMQNPRHLVRRRGQEARLRCSPMKGHSHVYWYRQLPEEGLKFMVYLQKENIIDESGMPKERFSAEFPKEGPSILRIQQVVRGDSAAYFCASSPLGQASSYEQYFGPGTRLTVT.

This chain connects TRBV10-3 to TRBJ2-5; 12 bases line up with TRBD2. V lost 8 bases to trimming and J lost 4 bases; unmatched junction nucleotides: 5. The CDR3 runs to 14 residues. Germline assignment: CDR1 ENHRY and CDR2 SYGVKD. Here the CDR3 reads CAIGLAGGVETQYF. As DNA, the CDR3 is TGTGCCATCGGCCTAGCGGGAGGGGTAGAGACCCAGTACTTC.

There are many counts of this clonotype. This rearrangement joins TRBV7-6 to TRBJ2-7; TRBD1 matches at 10 bases. J was trimmed by 5 bases and V by 5 bases; bases with no gene match: 6. Germline CDR1 SGHVS, CDR2 FNYEAQ. This CDR3 is 14 amino acids long. The CDR3 spells CASSRRTGGDEQYF. DNA for the CDR3: TGTGCCAGCAGCCGACGGACAGGGGGAGACGAGCAGTACTTC.

The chain joins TRBV5-8 to TRBJ2-1; 16 nucleotides align to TRBD2. The CDR3 has 19 amino acids. The V gene's germline CDR1 is SGHTS and CDR2 YDEGEE. Unmatched junction bases numbered 5, after V lost 2 bases and J lost 0 bases. CDR3 nucleotides: TGTGCCAGCAGCTTAGCGGGACTAGCGGGAGGGATCTCCTACAATGAGCAGTTCTTC. This gives the protein CASSLAGLAGGISYNEQFF.

This clonotype was recorded many times. This sequence joins TRBV7-2 and TRBJ1-1, with D perhaps matching TRBD1 (6 bases). V was cut by 3 bases and J by 1 base, with 18 bases left in between. Per germline, CDR1 SGHTA and CDR2 FQGNSA. The CDR3 runs to 17 residues. The CDR3, as DNA: TGTGCCAGCAGCTTCAAACCCTCTACAGGGACGAACACTGAAGCTTTCTTT. Its translation is CASSFKPSTGTNTEAFF.

The sample holds a few counts of this clonotype. CDR3 DNA: TGTGCCAGCAGTTCCCCGGGACTAGCGAAGTTGCAGTTCTTC. Translated: CASSSPGLAKLQFF. The gene calls are TRBV6-2 or TRBV6-3 and TRBJ2-1; TRBD2 matches 10 bases. The germline gives CDR1 MNHEY, CDR2 SVGEGT. CDR3 length: 14 amino acids. J lost 12 bases, V lost 4 bases, and 9 bases had no gene match.

This clonotype was observed many times. V usage is TRBV18 and J usage is TRBJ2-1; possibly TRBD1 for D (5 bases). Germline V gives CDR1 KGHSH, CDR2 LQKENI. Between the trimmed V and J ends, which lost 3 bases and 2 bases, there was a span of 11 bases. There are 15 residues in the CDR3. CDR3 bases: TGTGCCAGCTCACCTGTAGCAGGGACCTACAATGAGCAGTTCTTC. This sequence encodes CASSPVAGTYNEQFF.

The genes are TRBV5-1 and TRBJ2-3; maybe TRBD2 (5 bases). The CDR3 extends over 15 amino acids. The germline V and J ends were trimmed by 2 bases and 2 bases, with 12 bases remaining between them. CDR1 and CDR2 from the germline V gene are SGHRS and YFSETQ. Here the CDR3 reads CASSFGLRDTDTQYF. The DNA for the CDR3 is TGCGCCAGCAGCTTCGGGTTACGGGACACAGATACGCAGTATTTT. Combining the CDR3 with reference TRBV5-1 and TRBJ2-3 gives the whole variable domain KAGVTQTPRYLIKTRGQQVTLSCSPISGHRSVSWYQQTPGQGLQFLFEYFSETQRNKGNFPGRFSGRQFSNSRSEMNVSTLELGDSALYLCASSFGLRDTDTQYFGPGTRLTVL.

The rearrangement uses TRBV9 and TRBJ2-7, with D possibly being TRBD1 (6 bases). Germline loops: CDR1 SGDLS, CDR2 YYNGEE. The V and J ends lost 4 bases and 5 bases respectively, with 10 bases between them. The CDR3 length is 12 residues. In nucleotides, the CDR3 is TGTGCCAGCAGCCGAGGGGGAAACGAGCAGTACTTC. Protein sequence: CASSRGGNEQYF.

The chain carries TRBV7-9 and TRBJ2-1; D is perhaps TRBD1 (6 bases). Trimming removed 6 bases from V and 12 bases from J, with 24 bases in between. The germline V gene has CDR1 SEHNR and CDR2 FQNEAQ (reference sequence). The CDR3 sequence is 15 residues long. The DNA of the CDR3 is TGTGCCAGCAGACTGACAGGCCCCTTAGCTAAGGGGCAGTTCTTC. It yields the protein CASRLTGPLAKGQFF.

This clonotype was picked up many times. The chain employs TRBV5-6 and TRBJ1-1; TRBD1 might be the D (5 bases). Germline CDR1 reads SGHDT; CDR2 reads YYEEEE. V was clipped by 2 bases and J by 4 bases, with 12 bases between them. There are 14 residues in the CDR3. CDR3 DNA: TGTGCCAGCAGCTTCGACAGTGGCCTCACTGAAGCTTTCTTT. Protein sequence: CASSFDSGLTEAFF.

The chain employs TRBV15 and TRBJ1-2; D remains ambiguous. V was pared by 2 bases and J by 1 base, with 11 bases between. CDR1 and CDR2 from the germline V gene are LNHNV and YYDKDF (reference sequence). CDR3 length: 15 residues. The CDR3 spells CATSRPGLFNYGYTF. Written as DNA, the CDR3 is TGTGCCACCAGCAGACCCGGGTTATTTAACTATGGCTACACCTTC.

This clonotype was seen a handful of times. J is TRBJ1-1 and V is TRBV5-1; D unresolved. CDR1 and CDR2 from the germline V gene are SGHRS and YFSETQ. This CDR3 has 13 residues. Trimming removed 0 bases from V and 6 bases from J, with 9 bases in between. In nucleotides, the CDR3 is TGCGCCAGCAGCTTGGATGGGATCTCTGAAGCTTTCTTT. It translates to CASSLDGISEAFF.

This clonotype was observed a single time. The chain recombines TRBV10-3 with TRBJ2-2; 7 bases are shared with TRBD1. The germline CDR1 and CDR2 sequences are ENHRY and SYGVKD. The CDR3 contains 14 residues. With 3 bases clipped from V and 6 bases from J, the junction kept 4 bases outside the gene matches. Here the CDR3 reads CAISEPGTAGELFF. CDR3 nucleotide sequence: TGTGCCATCAGTGAACCGGGGACAGCCGGGGAGCTGTTTTTT.

There are a few counts of this clonotype. The chain recombines TRBV18 with TRBJ2-7; weak D call: TRBD2 (6 bases). Germline V gene data show CDR1 as KGHSH and CDR2 as LQKENI. The ends were cut back, 3 bases at V and 5 bases at J, with 14 bases in the middle. The CDR3 is 14 residues long. The CDR3 region is CASSPTEGGNEQYF. DNA for the CDR3: TGTGCCAGCTCACCCACGGAGGGCGGCAACGAGCAGTACTTC.

This clonotype was seen only a few times. The chain carries TRBV4-1 and TRBJ1-2; possible D gene TRBD1, 6 bases. Germline V lookup: CDR1 MGHRA, CDR2 YSYEKL. V gave up 5 bases and J gave up 1 base, with 8 bases separating them. The CDR3 totals 13 residues. This CDR3 reads CASSSGVNYGYTF. The CDR3 DNA reads TGCGCCAGCAGCTCAGGGGTTAACTATGGCTACACCTTC.

The V and J genes are TRBV30 and TRBJ1-3; perhaps TRBD1 as D (5 bases). Trimming pared 2 bases from V and 7 bases from J, leaving 21 bases between. This CDR3 contains 16 residues. Germline V lookup: CDR1 GTSNPN, CDR2 SVGIG (reference sequence). CDR3 region: CAWSLRDRASWNTIYF. The CDR3 region has the DNA TGTGCCTGGAGTTTAAGGGACCGAGCTTCTTGGAACACCATATATTTT.

The chain couples TRBV18 to TRBJ1-2; a weak D match, TRBD1 (5 bases). The CDR3 runs 13 residues. The germline V gene encodes CDR1 KGHSH and CDR2 LQKENI. V lost 10 bases and J 2 bases, leaving 14 bases between the germline ends. CDR3: CANLPDSNYGYTF. DNA for the CDR3: TGTGCCAACCTTCCCGACAGCAACTATGGCTACACCTTC.

There are a few counts of this clonotype. The gene calls are TRBV6-1 and TRBJ1-1; D is uncertain. The CDR3 totals 15 residues. Germline-derived CDR1 and CDR2 are MNHNS and SASEGT. Trimming cost V 2 bases and J 2 bases, with 12 bases left between them. The DNA of the CDR3 is TGTGCCAGCAGTGAACGTCAAGGATTTAACACTGAAGCTTTCTTT. Residues: CASSERQGFNTEAFF.

This rearrangement joins TRBV19 to TRBJ1-2; weak D call: TRBD1 (5 bases). V was clipped by 6 bases and J by 8 bases, with 22 bases between them. Germline loops: CDR1 LNHDA, CDR2 SQIVND (reference sequence). The CDR3 has 15 residues. In DNA form, the CDR3 reads TGTGCCAGTAGGGTTACTGGGACGGCACCTGGGGGCTACACCTTC. Residues: CASRVTGTAPGGYTF. The variable domain in full, completed from reference TRBV19 and TRBJ1-2, reads DGGITQSPKYLFRKEGQNVTLSCEQNLNHDAMYWYRQDPGQGLRLIYYSQIVNDFQKGDIAEGYSVSREKKESFPLTVTSAQKNPTAFYLCASRVTGTAPGGYTFGSGTRLTVV.

This clonotype was detected a few times. The chain employs TRBV19 and TRBJ2-6; D gene ambiguous. V lost 2 bases and J lost 3, with 8 bases in between. The CDR3 loop spans 15 amino acids. Germline V CDR1 and CDR2: LNHDA, SQIVND (reference sequence). CDR3 protein: CASSIYLSGANVLTF. CDR3 DNA: TGTGCCAGTAGTATATACCTAAGTGGGGCCAACGTCCTGACTTTC. The full variable domain, its missing parts supplied by reference TRBV19 and TRBJ2-6, is DGGITQSPKYLFRKEGQNVTLSCEQNLNHDAMYWYRQDPGQGLRLIYYSQIVNDFQKGDIAEGYSVSREKKESFPLTVTSAQKNPTAFYLCASSIYLSGANVLTFGAGSRLTVL.

This clonotype was seen at least ten times. The J gene is TRBJ2-5, the V gene TRBV20-1; D may be TRBD2 (5 bases). Germline V gives CDR1 DFQATT, CDR2 SNEGSKA (reference sequence). Trimming removed 0 bases at V and 2 bases at J, with 7 bases between. The CDR3 consists of 13 residues. The chain's CDR3 is CSARDEGQETQYF. For the CDR3, the DNA is TGCAGTGCTAGAGATGAGGGTCAAGAGACCCAGTACTTC.

This clonotype was seen ten or more times. The rearrangement uses TRBV18 and TRBJ1-1; a weak D match, TRBD1 (6 bases). Germline V CDR1 and CDR2: KGHSH, LQKENI. The CDR3 has 14 residues. Trimming took off 9 bases at V and 5 bases at J, with 19 bases between the two ends. The CDR3 DNA reads TGTGCCAGTCTAAACCAAGGGGGAAGAACTGAAGCTTTCTTT. This codes for CASLNQGGRTEAFF.

This clonotype was seen at least ten times. This rearrangement joins TRBV6-1 to TRBJ2-5; no clear D. The V gene's germline CDR1 is MNHNS and CDR2 SASEGT. Deletions cut 11 bases from V and 4 bases from J, with 8 bases between. The CDR3 spans 10 residues. CDR3 in DNA: TGTGCCCGATTGGGAGAGACCCAGTACTTC. As protein: CARLGETQYF.